This T cell receptor beta chain is from a study of human T cells and chemical hapten exposure. On the study more broadly: Small pooled library volume differences mainly caused per-sample TCR yield variation.

Unique molecular identifiers were attached to individual cDNA molecules within the library. One entry per CDR3 protein results from TCRdb running MiXCR on the RACE reads. The top ten clones hold 2.4% of a sample with 45,000 to 60,000 distinct CDR3 sequences, around 12% of them seen once. The CDR3 loop spans 17 amino acids. The V and J ends lost 0 bases and 0 bases respectively, with 12 bases between them. The germline V gene has CDR1 MNHEY and CDR2 SVGAGI. Time point meaning: patch test 3, about 24 weeks after DPC sensitization. Treatment: therapeutic diphenylcyclopropenone sensitization with weekly scalp DPC. The authors' total RNA extraction used unfractionated whole blood. This clonotype appeared a few times.

The specimen was whole blood, collected in connection with sensitization to the hapten diphenylcyclopropenone (DPC). The chain uses TRBV6-5 and TRBJ1-3, with D tentatively TRBD1 (6 bases). The receptor's source is a man aged 30 to 45 with alopecia areata. Some clones in this sample may be carry-over from other donors' samples. The DNA for the CDR3 is TGTGCCAGCAGTTACTCTGGGGGGCCAAGCTCTGGAAACACCATATATTTT. Translating it yields CASSYSGGPSSGNTIYF.